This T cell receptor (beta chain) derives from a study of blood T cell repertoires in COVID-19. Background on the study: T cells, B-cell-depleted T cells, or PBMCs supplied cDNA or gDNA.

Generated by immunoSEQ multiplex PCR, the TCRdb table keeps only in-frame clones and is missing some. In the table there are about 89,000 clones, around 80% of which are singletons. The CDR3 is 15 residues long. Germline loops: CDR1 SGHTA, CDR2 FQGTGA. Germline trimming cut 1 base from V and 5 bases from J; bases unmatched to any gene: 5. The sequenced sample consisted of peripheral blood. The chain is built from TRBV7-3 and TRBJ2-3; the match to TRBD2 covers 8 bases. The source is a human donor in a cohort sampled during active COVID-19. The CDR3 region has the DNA TGTGCCAGCAGCTTAAACGGGAGGGCCAAAGATACGCAGTATTTT. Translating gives CASSLNGRAKDTQYF.